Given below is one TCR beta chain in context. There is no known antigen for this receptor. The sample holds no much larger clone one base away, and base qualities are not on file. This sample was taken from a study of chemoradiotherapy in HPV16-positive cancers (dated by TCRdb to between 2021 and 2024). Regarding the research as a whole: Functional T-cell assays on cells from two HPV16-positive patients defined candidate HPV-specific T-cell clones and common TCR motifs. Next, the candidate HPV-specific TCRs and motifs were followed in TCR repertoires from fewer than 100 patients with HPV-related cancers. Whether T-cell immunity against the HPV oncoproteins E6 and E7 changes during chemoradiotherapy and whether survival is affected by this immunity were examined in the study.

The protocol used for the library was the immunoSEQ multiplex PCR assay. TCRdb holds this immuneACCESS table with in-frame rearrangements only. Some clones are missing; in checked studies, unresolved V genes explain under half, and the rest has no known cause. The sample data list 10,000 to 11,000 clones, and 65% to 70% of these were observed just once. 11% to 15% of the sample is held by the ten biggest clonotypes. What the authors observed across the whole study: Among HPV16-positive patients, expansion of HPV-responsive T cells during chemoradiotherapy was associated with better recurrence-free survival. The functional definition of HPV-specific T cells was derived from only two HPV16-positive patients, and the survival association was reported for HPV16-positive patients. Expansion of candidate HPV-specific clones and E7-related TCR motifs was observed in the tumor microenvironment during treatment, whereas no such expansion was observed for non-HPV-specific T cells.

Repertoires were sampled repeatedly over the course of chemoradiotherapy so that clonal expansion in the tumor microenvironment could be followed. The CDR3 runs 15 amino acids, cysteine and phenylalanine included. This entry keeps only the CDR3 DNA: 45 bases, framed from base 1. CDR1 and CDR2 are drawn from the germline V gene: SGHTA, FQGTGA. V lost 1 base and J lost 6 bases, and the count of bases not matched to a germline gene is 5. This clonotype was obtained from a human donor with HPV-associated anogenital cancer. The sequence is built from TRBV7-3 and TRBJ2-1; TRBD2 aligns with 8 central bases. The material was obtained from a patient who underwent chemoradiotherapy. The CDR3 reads CASSLISGGLNEQFF. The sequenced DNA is TGTGCCAGCAGCTTAATAAGCGGGGGTCTCAATGAGCAGTTCTTC.